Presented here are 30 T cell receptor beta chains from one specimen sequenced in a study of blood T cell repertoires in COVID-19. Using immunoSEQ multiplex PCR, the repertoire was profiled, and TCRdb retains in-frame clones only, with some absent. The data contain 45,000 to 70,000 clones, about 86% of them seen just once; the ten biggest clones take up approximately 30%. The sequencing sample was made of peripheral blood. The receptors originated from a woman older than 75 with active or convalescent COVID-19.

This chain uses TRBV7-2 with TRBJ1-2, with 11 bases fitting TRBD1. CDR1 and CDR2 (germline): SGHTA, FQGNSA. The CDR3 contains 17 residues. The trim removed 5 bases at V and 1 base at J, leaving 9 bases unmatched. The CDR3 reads CASSPGQGASLNYGYTF. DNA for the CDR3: TGTGCCAGCAGCCCAGGACAGGGGGCCTCCCTTAACTATGGCTACACCTTC.

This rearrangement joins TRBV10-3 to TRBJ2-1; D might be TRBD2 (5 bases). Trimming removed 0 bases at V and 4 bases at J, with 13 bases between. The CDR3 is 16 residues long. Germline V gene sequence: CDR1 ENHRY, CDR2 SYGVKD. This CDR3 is CAISESRKRVYNEQFF. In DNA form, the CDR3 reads TGTGCCATCAGTGAGTCGCGCAAGAGGGTTTACAATGAGCAGTTCTTC.

The CDR3 DNA sequence: TGTGCCACCGCCCCGGATGGTAGGGGAAACACTGAAGCTTTCTTT. It is translated as CATAPDGRGNTEAFF. The gene calls are TRBV19 and TRBJ1-1; possibly TRBD1 for D (5 bases). CDR3 size: 15 residues. V dropped 10 bases and J dropped 2 bases, with 20 bases sitting between them. Germline V gives CDR1 LNHDA, CDR2 SQIVND (reference sequence).

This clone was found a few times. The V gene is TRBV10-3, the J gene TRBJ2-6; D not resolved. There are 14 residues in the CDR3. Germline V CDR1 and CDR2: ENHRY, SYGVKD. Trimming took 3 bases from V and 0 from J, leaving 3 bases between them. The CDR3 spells CAISDNSGANVLTF. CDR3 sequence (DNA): TGTGCCATCAGTGACAACTCTGGGGCCAACGTCCTGACTTTC.

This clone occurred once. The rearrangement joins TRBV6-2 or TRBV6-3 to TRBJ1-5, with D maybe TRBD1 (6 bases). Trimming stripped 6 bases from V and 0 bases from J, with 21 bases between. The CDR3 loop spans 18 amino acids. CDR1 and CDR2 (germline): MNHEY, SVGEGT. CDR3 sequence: CASSHPEGEGYSNQPQHF. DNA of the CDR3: TGTGCCAGCAGCCACCCGGAGGGGGAGGGTTATAGCAATCAGCCCCAGCATTTT.

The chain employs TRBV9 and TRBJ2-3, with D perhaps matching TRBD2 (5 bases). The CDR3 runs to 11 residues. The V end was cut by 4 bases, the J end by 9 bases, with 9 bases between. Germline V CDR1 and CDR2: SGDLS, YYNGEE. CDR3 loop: CASSLSGTQYF. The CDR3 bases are TGTGCCAGCAGCCTTTCGGGGACGCAGTATTTT.

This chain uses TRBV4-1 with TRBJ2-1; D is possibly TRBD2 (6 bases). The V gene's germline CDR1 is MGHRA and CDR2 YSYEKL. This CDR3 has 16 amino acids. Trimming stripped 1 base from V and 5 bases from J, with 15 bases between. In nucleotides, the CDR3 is TGCGCCAGCAGCCAAGGAACTGGGGGGTTCAACAATGAGCAGTTCTTC. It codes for CASSQGTGGFNNEQFF.

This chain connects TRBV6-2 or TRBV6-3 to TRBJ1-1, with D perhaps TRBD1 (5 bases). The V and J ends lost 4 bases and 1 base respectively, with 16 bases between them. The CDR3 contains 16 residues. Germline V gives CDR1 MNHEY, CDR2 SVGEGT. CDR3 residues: CASSSLRQPGNTEAFF. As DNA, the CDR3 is TGTGCCAGCAGTTCCCTAAGACAGCCGGGGAACACTGAAGCTTTCTTT.

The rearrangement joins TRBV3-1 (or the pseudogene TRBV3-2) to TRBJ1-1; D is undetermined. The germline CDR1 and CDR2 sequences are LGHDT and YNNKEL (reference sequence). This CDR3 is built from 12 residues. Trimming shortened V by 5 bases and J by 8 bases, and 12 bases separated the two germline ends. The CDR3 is CASSSHSLEAFF. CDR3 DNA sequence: TGTGCCAGCAGCTCACACAGCCTCGAAGCTTTCTTT.

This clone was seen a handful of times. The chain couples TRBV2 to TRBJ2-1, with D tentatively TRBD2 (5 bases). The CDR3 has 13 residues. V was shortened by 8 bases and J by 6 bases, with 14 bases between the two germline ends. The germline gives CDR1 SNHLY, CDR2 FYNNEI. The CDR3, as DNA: TGTGCCAGCCACACCCGGACTTCCAATGAGCAGTTCTTC. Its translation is CASHTRTSNEQFF.

The CDR3 reads CASSLAGSNEQFF. The CDR3 DNA reads TGTGCCAGCAGCTTAGCTGGCAGTAATGAGCAGTTCTTC. V and J are TRBV7-8 and TRBJ2-1; no definite D call. In germline, CDR1 is SGHVS, CDR2 FQNEAQ. The V gene lost 0 bases and the J gene lost 7 bases, with 7 bases spanning the gap. The length of the CDR3 is 13 residues.

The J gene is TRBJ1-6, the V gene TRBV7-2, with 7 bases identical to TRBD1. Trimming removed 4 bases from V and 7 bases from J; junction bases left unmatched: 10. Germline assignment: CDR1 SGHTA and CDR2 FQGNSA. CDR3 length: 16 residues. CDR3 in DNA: TGTGCCAGCAGCTCCCAAGGACAGGCACTAAATTCACCCCTCCACTTT. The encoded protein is CASSSQGQALNSPLHF.

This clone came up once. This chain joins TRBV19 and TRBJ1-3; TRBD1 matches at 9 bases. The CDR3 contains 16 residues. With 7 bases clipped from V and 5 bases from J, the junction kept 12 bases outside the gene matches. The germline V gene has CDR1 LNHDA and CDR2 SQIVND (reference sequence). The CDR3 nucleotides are TGTGCCAGTACCACCGGGACAGGGAAAATTAGAAACACCATATATTTT. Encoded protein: CASTTGTGKIRNTIYF.

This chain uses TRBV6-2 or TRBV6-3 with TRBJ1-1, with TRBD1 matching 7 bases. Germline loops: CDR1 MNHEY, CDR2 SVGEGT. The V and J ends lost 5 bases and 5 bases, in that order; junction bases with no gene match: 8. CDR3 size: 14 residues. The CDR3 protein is CASSGRQGRTEAFF. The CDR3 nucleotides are TGTGCCAGCAGTGGCCGACAGGGAAGAACTGAAGCTTTCTTT.

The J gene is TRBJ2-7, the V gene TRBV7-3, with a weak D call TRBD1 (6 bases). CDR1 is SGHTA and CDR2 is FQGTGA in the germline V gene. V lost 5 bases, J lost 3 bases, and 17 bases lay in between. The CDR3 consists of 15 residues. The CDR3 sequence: CASSHYRVEIYEQYF. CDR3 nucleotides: TGTGCCAGCAGCCACTACAGGGTTGAGATCTACGAGCAGTACTTC.

The CDR3 spells CASSMGQLQETQYF. In DNA, the CDR3 is TGTGCCAGCAGCATGGGACAGCTACAAGAGACCCAGTACTTC. The chain carries TRBV3-1 (or the pseudogene TRBV3-2) and TRBJ2-5; 7 nucleotides match TRBD1. CDR1 and CDR2 from the germline V gene are LGHDT and YNNKEL (reference sequence). V lost 5 bases and J lost 2; bases outside the gene matches: 5. The CDR3 extends over 14 amino acids.

CDR3 sequence: CATTNPTGHNEKLFF. The CDR3 DNA follows: TGTGCCACCACAAACCCGACAGGACATAATGAAAAACTGTTTTTT. The chain has TRBV15 and TRBJ1-4, with D perhaps matching TRBD1 (6 bases). The CDR3 covers 15 residues. Germline values: CDR1 LNHNV, CDR2 YYDKDF (reference sequence). V shed 7 bases and J shed 4 bases, with 16 bases lying between them.

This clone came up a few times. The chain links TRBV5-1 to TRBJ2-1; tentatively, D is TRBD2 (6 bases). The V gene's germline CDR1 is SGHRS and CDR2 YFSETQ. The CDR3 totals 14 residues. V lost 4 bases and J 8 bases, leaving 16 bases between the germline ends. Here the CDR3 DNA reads TGCGCCAGCAGCCCTGTGACTAGTAGCCATGAGCAGTTCTTC. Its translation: CASSPVTSSHEQFF.

The CDR3 loop is CASVAGRLSNQPQHF. In nucleotides, the CDR3 is TGTGCCAGCGTGGCAGGGAGGCTTAGCAATCAGCCCCAGCATTTT. This chain uses TRBV21-1 with TRBJ1-5. TRBV21-1 is noted as a pseudogene. This CDR3 region has 15 residues.

This CDR3 reads CASRYGSNNYGYTF. CDR3 bases: TGTGCCAGCAGATACGGGTCCAATAACTATGGCTACACCTTC. The V and J genes are TRBV27 and TRBJ1-2; D remains ambiguous. The CDR3 loop spans 14 amino acids. Germline CDR1 and CDR2: MNHEY and SMNVEV (reference sequence). V lost 6 bases to trimming and J lost 1 base, with 12 bases between them.

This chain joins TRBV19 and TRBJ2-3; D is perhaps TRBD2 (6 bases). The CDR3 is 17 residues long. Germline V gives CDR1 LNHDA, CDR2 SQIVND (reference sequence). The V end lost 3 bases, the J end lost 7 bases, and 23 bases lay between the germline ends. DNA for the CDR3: TGTGCCAGTAGTATGTGGGTAGCGGATCAGGTACGGAATACGCAGTATTTT. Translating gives CASSMWVADQVRNTQYF.

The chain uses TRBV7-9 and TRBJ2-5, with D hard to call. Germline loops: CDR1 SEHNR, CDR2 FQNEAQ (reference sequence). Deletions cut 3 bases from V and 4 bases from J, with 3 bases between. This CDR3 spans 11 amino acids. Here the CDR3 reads CASSFGETQYF. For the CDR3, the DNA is TGTGCCAGCAGCTTCGGAGAGACCCAGTACTTC.

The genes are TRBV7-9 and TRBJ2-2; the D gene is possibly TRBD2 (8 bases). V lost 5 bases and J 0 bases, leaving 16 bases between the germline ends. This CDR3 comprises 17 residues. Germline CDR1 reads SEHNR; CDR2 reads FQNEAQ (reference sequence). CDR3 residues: CASSAGRGQTNTGELFF. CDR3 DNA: TGTGCCAGCAGCGCCGGGAGGGGACAGACGAACACCGGGGAGCTGTTTTTT.

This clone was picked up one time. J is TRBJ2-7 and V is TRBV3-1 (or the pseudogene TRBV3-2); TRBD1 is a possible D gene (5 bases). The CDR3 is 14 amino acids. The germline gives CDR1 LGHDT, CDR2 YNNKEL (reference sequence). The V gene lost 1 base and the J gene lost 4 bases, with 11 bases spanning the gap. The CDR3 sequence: CASSQGGIVYEQYF. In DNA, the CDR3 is TGTGCCAGCAGCCAAGGGGGCATAGTTTACGAGCAGTACTTC.

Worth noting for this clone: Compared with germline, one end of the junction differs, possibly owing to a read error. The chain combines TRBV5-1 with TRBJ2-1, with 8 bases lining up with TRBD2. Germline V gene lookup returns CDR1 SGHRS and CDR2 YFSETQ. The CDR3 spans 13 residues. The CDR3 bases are TGCGCCCGCAGCCCACGGGGGGGGGCTGAGCAGTTCTTC. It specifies CARSPRGGAEQFF.

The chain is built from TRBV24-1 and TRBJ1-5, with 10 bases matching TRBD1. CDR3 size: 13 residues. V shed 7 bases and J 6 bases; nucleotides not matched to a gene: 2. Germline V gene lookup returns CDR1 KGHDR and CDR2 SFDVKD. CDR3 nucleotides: TGTGCCACCAGCGACAGGGGGCTTCAGCCCCAGCATTTT. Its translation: CATSDRGLQPQHF.

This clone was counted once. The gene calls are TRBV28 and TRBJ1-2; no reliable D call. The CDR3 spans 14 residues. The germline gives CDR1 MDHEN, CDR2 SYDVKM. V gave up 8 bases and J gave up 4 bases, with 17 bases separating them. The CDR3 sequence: CASHLSGTFYGYTF. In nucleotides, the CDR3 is TGTGCCAGCCATCTCTCGGGAACGTTCTATGGCTACACCTTC.

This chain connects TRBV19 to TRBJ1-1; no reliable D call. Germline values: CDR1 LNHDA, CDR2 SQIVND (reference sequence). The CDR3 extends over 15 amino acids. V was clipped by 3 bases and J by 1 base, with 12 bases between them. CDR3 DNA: TGTGCCAGTAGTATCGACCCCCTAGGGAACACTGAAGCTTTCTTT. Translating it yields CASSIDPLGNTEAFF.

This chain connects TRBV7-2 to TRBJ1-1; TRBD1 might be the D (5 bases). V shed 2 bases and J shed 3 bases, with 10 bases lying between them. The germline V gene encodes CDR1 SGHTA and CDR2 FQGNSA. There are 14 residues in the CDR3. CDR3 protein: CASSLSWGDTEAFF. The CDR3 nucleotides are TGTGCCAGCAGCTTAAGTTGGGGGGACACTGAAGCTTTCTTT.

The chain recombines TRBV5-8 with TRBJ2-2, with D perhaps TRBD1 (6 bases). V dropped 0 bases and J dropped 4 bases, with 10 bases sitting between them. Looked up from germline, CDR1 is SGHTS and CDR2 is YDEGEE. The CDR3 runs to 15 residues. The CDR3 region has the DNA TGTGCCAGCAGCTTGGGGACAGCGCCCACCGGGGAGCTGTTTTTT. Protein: CASSLGTAPTGELFF.